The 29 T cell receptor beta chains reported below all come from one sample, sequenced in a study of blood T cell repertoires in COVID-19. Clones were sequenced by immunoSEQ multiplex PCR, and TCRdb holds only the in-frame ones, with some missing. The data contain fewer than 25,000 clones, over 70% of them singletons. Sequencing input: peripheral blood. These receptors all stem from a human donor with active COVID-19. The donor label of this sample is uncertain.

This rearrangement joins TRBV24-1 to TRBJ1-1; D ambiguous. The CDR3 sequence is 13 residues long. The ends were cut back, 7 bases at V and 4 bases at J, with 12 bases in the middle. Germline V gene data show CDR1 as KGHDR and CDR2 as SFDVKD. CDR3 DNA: TGTGCCACCAGGAAGGGAGCTGGCACTGAAGCTTTCTTT. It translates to CATRKGAGTEAFF.

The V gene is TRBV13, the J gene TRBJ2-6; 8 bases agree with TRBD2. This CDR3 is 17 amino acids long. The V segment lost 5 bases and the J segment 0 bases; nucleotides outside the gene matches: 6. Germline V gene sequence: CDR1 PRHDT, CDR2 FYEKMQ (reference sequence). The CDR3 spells CASSVGGGASGANVLTF. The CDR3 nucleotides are TGTGCCAGCAGCGTCGGGGGGGGCGCCTCTGGGGCCAACGTCCTGACTTTC.

This CDR3 reads CASSSRGVEQFF. In DNA form, the CDR3 reads TGTGCCAGCAGTTCCCGGGGTGTAGAGCAGTTCTTC. The chain couples TRBV7-3 to TRBJ2-1; D is perhaps TRBD2 (5 bases). Trimming shortened V by 6 bases and J by 10 bases, and 13 bases separated the two germline ends. There are 12 residues in the CDR3. Germline V lookup: CDR1 SGHTA, CDR2 FQGTGA.

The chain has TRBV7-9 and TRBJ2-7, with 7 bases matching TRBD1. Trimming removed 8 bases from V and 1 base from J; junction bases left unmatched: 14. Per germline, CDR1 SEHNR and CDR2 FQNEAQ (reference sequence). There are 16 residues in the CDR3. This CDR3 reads CASSSRDSITSYEQYF. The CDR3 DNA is TGTGCCAGCTCCAGCCGGGACAGCATTACGTCCTACGAGCAGTACTTC. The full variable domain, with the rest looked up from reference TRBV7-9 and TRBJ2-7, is DTGVSQNPRHKITKRGQNVTFRCDPISEHNRLYWYRQTLGQGPEFLTYFQNEAQLEKSRLLSDRFSAERPKGSFSTLEIQRTEQGDSAMYLCASSSRDSITSYEQYFGPGTRLTVT.

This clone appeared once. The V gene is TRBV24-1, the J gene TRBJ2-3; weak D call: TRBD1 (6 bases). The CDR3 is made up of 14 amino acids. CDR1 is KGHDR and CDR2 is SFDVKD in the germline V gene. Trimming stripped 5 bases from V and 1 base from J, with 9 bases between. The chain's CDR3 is CATSGPGGTDTQYF. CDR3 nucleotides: TGTGCCACCAGTGGTCCAGGGGGCACAGATACGCAGTATTTT.

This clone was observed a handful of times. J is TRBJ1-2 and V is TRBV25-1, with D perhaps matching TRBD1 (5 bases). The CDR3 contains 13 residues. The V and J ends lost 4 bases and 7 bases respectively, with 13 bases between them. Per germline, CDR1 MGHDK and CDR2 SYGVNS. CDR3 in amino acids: CASSGLGGTGYTF. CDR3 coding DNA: TGTGCCAGCAGTGGCCTCGGGGGTACTGGCTACACCTTC.

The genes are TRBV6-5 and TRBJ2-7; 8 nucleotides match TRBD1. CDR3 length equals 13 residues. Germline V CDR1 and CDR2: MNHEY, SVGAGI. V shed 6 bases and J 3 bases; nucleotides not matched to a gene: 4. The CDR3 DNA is TGTGCCAGCAGAGTAGACAGGGGCTACGAGCAGTACTTC. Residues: CASRVDRGYEQYF.

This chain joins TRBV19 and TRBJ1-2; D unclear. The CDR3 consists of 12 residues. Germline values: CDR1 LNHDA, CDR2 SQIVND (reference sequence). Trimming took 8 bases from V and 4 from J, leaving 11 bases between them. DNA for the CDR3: TGTGCCAGTTCTTACAGTTTCTATGGCTACACCTTC. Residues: CASSYSFYGYTF.

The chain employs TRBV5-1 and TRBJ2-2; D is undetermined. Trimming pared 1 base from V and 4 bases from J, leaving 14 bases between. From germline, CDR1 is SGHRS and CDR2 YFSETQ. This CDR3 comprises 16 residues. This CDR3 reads CASSLSGPLTTGELFF. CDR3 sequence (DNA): TGCGCCAGCAGCTTGTCGGGTCCTTTAACCACCGGGGAGCTGTTTTTT.

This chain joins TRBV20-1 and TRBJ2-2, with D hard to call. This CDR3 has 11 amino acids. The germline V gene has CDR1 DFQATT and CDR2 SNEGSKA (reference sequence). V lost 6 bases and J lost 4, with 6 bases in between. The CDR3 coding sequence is TGCAGTGCCGGGTCCACCGGGGAGCTGTTTTTT. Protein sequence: CSAGSTGELFF.

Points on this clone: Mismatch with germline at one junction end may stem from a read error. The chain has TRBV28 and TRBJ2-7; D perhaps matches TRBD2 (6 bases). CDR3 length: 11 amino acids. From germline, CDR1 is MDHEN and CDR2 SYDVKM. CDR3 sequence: CATSSGYEQYF. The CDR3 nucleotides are TGTGCCACCAGTAGCGGCTACGAGCAGTACTTC.

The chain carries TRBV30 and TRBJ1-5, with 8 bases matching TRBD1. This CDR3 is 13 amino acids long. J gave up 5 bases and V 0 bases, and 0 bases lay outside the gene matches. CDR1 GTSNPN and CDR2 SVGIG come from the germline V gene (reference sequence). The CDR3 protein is CAWSVQGDQPQHF. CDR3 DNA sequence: TGTGCCTGGAGTGTACAGGGGGATCAGCCCCAGCATTTT.

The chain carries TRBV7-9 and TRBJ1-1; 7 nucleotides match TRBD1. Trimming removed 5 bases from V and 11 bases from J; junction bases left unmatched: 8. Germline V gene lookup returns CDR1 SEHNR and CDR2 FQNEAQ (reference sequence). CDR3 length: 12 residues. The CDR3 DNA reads TGTGCCAGCAGCGAAACAGGGGATAGGGCTTTCTTT. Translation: CASSETGDRAFF. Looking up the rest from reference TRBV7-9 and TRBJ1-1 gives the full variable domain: DTGVSQNPRHKITKRGQNVTFRCDPISEHNRLYWYRQTLGQGPEFLTYFQNEAQLEKSRLLSDRFSAERPKGSFSTLEIQRTEQGDSAMYLCASSETGDRAFFGQGTRLTVV.

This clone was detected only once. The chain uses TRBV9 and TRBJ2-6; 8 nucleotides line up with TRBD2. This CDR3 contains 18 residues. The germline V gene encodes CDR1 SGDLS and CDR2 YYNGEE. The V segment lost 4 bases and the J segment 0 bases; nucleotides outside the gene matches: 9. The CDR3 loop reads CASSLTIAGSSGANVLTF. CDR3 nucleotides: TGTGCCAGCAGCCTGACTATAGCGGGGAGCTCTGGGGCCAACGTCCTGACTTTC. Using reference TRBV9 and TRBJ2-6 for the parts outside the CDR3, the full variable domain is DSGVTQTPKHLITATGQRVTLRCSPRSGDLSVYWYQQSLDQGLQFLIQYYNGEERAKGNILERFSAQQFPDLHSELNLSSLELGDSALYFCASSLTIAGSSGANVLTFGAGSRLTVL.

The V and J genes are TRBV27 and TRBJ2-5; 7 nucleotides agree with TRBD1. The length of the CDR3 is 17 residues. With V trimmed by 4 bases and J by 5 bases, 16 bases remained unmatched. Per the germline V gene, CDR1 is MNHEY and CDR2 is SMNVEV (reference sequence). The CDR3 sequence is CASSSRTGGIRSETQYF. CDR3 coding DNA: TGTGCCAGCAGTTCCCGGACAGGTGGGATAAGATCGGAGACCCAGTACTTC.

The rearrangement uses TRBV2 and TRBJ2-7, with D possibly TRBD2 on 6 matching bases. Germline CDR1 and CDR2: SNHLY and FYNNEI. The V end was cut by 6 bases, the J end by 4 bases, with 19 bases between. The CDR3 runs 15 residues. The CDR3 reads CASSDFGTVGYEQYF. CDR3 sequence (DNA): TGTGCCAGCAGCGATTTCGGGACTGTCGGTTACGAGCAGTACTTC.

CDR3 coding DNA: TGTGCCAGTAGTACCCCCCCTATACTAGCGGAGGCCTACGAGCAGTACTTC. This translates into CASSTPPILAEAYEQYF. This chain joins TRBV19 and TRBJ2-7; 8 nucleotides align to TRBD2. The V gene's germline CDR1 is LNHDA and CDR2 SQIVND (reference sequence). The length of the CDR3 is 17 residues. The ends lost 4 bases at V and 2 bases at J; junction bases unmatched: 13.

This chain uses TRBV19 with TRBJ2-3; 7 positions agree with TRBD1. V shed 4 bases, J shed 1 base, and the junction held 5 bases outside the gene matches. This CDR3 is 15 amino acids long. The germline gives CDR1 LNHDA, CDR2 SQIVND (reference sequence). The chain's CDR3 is CASSNRGMGTDTQYF. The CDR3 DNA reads TGTGCCAGTAGTAACAGGGGAATGGGCACAGATACGCAGTATTTT.

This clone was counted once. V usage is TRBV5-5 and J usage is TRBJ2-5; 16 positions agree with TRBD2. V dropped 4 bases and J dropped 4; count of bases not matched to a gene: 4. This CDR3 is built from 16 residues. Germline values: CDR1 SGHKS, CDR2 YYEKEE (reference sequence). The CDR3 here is CASSQGLAGGRETQYF. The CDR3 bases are TGTGCCAGCAGCCAGGGACTAGCGGGAGGGAGAGAGACCCAGTACTTC.

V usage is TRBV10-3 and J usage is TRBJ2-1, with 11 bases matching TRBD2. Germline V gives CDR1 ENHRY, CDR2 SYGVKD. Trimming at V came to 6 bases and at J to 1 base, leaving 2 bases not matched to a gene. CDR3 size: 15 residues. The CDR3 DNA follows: TGTGCCATCAGCGTAGCGGGAGGGTCCTACAATGAGCAGTTCTTC. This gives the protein CAISVAGGSYNEQFF.

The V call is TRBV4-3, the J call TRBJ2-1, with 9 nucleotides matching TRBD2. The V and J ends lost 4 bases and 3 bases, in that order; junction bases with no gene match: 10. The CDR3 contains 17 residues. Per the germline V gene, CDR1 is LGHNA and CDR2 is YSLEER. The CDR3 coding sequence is TGCGCCAGCAGCCGAAGGGTCCTAGCGGGACTCTACAATGAGCAGTTCTTC. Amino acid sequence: CASSRRVLAGLYNEQFF.

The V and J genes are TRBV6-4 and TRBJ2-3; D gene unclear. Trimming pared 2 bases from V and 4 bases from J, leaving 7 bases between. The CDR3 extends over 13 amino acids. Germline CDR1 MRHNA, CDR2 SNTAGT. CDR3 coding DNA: TGTGCCAGCAGTGACCAGTACGCAGATACGCAGTATTTT. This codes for CASSDQYADTQYF.

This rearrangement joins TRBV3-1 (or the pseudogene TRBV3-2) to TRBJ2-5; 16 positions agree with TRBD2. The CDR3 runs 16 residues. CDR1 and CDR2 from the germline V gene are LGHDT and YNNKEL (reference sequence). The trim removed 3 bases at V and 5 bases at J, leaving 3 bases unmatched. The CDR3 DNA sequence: TGTGCCAGCAGCCACGGGACTAGCGGGGGGGCGGAGACCCAGTACTTC. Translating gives CASSHGTSGGAETQYF.

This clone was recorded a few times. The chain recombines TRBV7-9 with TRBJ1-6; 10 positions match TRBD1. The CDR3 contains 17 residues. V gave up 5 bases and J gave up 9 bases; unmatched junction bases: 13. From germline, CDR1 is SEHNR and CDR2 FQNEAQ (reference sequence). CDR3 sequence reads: CASSPNKRQGAGSPLHF. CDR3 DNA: TGTGCCAGCAGCCCAAACAAAAGACAGGGGGCTGGTTCACCCCTCCACTTT.

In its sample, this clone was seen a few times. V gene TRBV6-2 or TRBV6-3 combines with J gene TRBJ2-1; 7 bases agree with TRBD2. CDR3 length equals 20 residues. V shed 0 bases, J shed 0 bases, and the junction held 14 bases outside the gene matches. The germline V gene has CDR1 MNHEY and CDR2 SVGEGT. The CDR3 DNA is TGTGCCAGCAGTTACTCCCGGGCGGGAGAGACTTCGAGCTCCTACAATGAGCAGTTCTTC. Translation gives CASSYSRAGETSSSYNEQFF.

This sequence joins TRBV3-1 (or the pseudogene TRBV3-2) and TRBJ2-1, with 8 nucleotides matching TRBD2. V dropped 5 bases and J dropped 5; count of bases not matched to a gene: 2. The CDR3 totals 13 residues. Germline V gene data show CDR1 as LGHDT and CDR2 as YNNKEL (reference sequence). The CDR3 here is CASSLRGDNEQFF. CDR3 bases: TGTGCCAGCAGCTTGCGGGGGGACAATGAGCAGTTCTTC.

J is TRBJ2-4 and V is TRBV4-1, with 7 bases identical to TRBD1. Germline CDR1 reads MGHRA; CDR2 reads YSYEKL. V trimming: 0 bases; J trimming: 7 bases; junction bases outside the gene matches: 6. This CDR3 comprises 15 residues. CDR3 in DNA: TGCGCCAGCAGCCAAGATCGCGACAGGGCGAACATTCAGTACTTC. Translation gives CASSQDRDRANIQYF.

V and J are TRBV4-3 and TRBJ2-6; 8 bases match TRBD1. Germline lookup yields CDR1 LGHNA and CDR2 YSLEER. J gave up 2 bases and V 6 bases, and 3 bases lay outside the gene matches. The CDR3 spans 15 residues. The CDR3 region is CASSRTGTGANVLTF. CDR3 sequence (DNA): TGCGCCAGCAGTCGGACAGGGACTGGGGCCAACGTCCTGACTTTC.

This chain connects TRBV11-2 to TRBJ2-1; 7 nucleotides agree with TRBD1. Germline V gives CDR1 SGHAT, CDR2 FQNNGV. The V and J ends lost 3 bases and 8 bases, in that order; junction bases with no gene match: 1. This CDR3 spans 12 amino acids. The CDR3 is CASSFTGDEQFF. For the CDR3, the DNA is TGTGCCAGCAGCTTCACAGGGGATGAGCAGTTCTTC. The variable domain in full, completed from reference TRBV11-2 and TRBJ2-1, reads EAGVAQSPRYKIIEKRQSVAFWCNPISGHATLYWYQQILGQGPKLLIQFQNNGVVDDSQLPKDRFSAERLKGVDSTLKIQPAKLEDSAVYLCASSFTGDEQFFGPGTRLTVL.